In this sample, the clone carrying this TCR beta chain turned up many times. Its specificity is unknown. Using constant-segment primers, 5'RACE produced TCR alpha and TCR beta cDNA libraries carrying sample barcodes and UMIs. TCRdb independently ran MiXCR on the 5' RACE reads; one entry per CDR3 protein. The sample carries about 290,000 distinct CDR3 sequences, 15% to 20% recorded once. The data were taken from a study of T-cell memory formation after mild COVID-19. At the level of the study: Largely donor-specific sequence clusters came from two donors. Points from the study as a whole: Pre-infection memory held some responding clones, suggesting pre-existing cross-reactive T cells responded. CM and EM subsets held most contracting CD4+ clones; EMRA held CD8+ ones.

The sample was PBMCs or a T cell subset sorted from them (not recorded which). The source is a young man who had mild COVID-19 (a few samples of this study predate the infection). Cell type and time point are not known.

In DNA, the CDR3 is TGTGCCAGCAGTTGGCCCGGGGGGGGCTACACCTTC. Protein product: CASSWPGGGYTF. The gene calls are TRBV12-3 or TRBV12-4 and TRBJ1-2, with D possibly matching TRBD1 (5 bases). The CDR3 spans 12 residues. V gave up 4 bases and J gave up 8 bases, with 11 bases separating them.